This T cell receptor (beta chain) was obtained from a study of blood T cell repertoires in COVID-19. Sequenced by immunoSEQ multiplex PCR; TCRdb stores in-frame clones only, minus some. The sample has roughly 180,000 clones, 75% to 80% seen once. With 0 bases removed from V and 7 bases from J, the gap between germline ends came to 11 bases. CDR1 and CDR2 (germline): SGHRS, YFSETQ. This CDR3 contains 13 residues. Points on this clone: Other DNA sequences in the same sample also yield this CDR3.

The sequenced sample was peripheral blood. This clonotype was sampled from a woman aged 45-65 years with active or convalescent COVID-19. The chain employs TRBV5-1 and TRBJ2-7, with unresolved D. The CDR3 nucleotides read TGCGCCAGCAGCTTGGCCGGTCGCTGGGAGCAGTACTTC. Translation gives CASSLAGRWEQYF.